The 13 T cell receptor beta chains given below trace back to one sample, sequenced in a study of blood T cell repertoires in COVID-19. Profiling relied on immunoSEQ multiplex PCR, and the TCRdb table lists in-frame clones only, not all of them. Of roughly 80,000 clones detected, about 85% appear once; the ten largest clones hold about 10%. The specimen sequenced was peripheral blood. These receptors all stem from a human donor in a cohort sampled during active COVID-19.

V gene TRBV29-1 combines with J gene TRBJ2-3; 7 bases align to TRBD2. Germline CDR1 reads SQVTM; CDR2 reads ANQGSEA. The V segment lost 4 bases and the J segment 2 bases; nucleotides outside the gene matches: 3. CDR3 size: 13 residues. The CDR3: CSVAAGFTDTQYF. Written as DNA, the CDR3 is TGCAGCGTTGCAGCGGGGTTCACAGATACGCAGTATTTT.

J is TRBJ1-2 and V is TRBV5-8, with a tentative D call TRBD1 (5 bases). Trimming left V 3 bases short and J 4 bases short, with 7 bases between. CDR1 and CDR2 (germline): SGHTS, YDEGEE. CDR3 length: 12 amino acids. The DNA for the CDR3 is TGTGCCAGCAGCTACAGGAGCTATGGCTACACCTTC. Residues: CASSYRSYGYTF.

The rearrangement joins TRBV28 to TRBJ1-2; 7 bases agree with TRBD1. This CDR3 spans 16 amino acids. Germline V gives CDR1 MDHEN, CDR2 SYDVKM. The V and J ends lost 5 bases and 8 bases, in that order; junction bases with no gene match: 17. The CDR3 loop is CASSPFHRGQARGYTF. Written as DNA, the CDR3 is TGTGCCAGCAGTCCATTTCATAGAGGACAGGCCCGGGGCTACACCTTC.

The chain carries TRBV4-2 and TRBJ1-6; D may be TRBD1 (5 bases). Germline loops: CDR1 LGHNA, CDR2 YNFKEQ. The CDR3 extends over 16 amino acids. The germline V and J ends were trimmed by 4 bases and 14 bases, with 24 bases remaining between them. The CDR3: CASSPQTPEQVSALHF. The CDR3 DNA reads TGTGCCAGCAGCCCCCAGACACCAGAACAGGTCTCGGCCCTCCACTTT.

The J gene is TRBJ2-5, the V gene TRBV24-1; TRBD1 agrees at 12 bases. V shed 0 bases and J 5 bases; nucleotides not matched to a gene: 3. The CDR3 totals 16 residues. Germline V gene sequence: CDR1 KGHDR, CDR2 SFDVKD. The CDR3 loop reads CATSDLPGQGAETQYF. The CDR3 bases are TGTGCCACCAGTGATTTGCCGGGACAGGGGGCCGAGACCCAGTACTTC.

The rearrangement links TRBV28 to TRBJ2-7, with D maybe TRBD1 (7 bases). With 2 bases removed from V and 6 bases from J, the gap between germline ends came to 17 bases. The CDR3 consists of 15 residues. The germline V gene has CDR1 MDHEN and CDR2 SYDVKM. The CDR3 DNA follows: TGTGCCAGCAGTTTACAGGGGGGCAAGAGGGGCGAGCAGTACTTC. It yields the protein CASSLQGGKRGEQYF.

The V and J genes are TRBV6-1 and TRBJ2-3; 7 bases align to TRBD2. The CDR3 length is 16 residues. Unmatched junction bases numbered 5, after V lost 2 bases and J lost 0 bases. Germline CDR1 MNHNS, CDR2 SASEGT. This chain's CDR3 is CASSEIAGSSTDTQYF. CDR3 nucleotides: TGTGCCAGCAGTGAAATAGCGGGCTCTAGCACAGATACGCAGTATTTT.

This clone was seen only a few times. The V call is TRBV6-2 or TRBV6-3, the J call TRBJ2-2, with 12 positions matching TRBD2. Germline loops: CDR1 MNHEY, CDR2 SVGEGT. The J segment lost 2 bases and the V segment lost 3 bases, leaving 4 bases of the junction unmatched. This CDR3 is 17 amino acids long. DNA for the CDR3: TGTGCCAGCAGTTATTTCGGACTAGCGGGAAACACCGGGGAGCTGTTTTTT. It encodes CASSYFGLAGNTGELFF.

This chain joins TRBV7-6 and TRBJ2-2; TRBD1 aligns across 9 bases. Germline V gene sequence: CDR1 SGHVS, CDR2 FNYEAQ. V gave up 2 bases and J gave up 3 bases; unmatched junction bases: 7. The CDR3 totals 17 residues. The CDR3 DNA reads TGTGCCAGCAGCTTAACAACAGGGGGCGCGGACACCGGGGAGCTGTTTTTT. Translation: CASSLTTGGADTGELFF. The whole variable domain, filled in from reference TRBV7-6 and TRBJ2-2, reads GAGVSQSPRYKVTKRGQDVALRCDPISGHVSLYWYRQALGQGPEFLTYFNYEAQQDKSGLPNDRFSAERPEGSISTLTIQRTEQRDSAMYRCASSLTTGGADTGELFFGEGSRLTVL.

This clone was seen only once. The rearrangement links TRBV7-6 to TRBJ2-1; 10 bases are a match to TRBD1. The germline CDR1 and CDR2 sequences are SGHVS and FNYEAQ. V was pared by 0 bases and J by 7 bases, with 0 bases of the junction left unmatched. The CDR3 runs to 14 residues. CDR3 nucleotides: TGTGCCAGCAGCTTAGCGGGACAGGGGAATGAGCAGTTCTTC. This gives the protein CASSLAGQGNEQFF. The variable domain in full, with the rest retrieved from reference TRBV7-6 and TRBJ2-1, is GAGVSQSPRYKVTKRGQDVALRCDPISGHVSLYWYRQALGQGPEFLTYFNYEAQQDKSGLPNDRFSAERPEGSISTLTIQRTEQRDSAMYRCASSLAGQGNEQFFGPGTRLTVL.

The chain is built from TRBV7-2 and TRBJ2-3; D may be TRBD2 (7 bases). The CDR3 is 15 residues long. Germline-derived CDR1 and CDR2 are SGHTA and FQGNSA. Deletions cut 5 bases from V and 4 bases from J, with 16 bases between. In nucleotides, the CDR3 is TGTGCCAGCAGCCCTAGAGGGGGGAGGGCAGATACGCAGTATTTT. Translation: CASSPRGGRADTQYF.

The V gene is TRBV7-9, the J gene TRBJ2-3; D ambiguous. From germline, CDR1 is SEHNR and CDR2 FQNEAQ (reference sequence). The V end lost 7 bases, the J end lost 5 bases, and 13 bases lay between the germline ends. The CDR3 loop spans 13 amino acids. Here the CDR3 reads CASTPRLGDTQYF. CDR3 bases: TGTGCCAGCACCCCTAGGTTGGGAGATACGCAGTATTTT. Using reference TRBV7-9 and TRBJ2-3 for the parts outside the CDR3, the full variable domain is DTGVSQNPRHKITKRGQNVTFRCDPISEHNRLYWYRQTLGQGPEFLTYFQNEAQLEKSRLLSDRFSAERPKGSFSTLEIQRTEQGDSAMYLCASTPRLGDTQYFGPGTRLTVL.

The CDR3, as DNA: TGTGCCAGCAGTTTCGGAGACAGGGACAATCAGCCCCAGCATTTT. Residues: CASSFGDRDNQPQHF. The J gene is TRBJ1-5, the V gene TRBV28, with 7 bases that match TRBD1. The CDR3 contains 15 residues. V lost 3 bases, J lost 3 bases, and 5 bases stayed unmatched. From germline, CDR1 is MDHEN and CDR2 SYDVKM.